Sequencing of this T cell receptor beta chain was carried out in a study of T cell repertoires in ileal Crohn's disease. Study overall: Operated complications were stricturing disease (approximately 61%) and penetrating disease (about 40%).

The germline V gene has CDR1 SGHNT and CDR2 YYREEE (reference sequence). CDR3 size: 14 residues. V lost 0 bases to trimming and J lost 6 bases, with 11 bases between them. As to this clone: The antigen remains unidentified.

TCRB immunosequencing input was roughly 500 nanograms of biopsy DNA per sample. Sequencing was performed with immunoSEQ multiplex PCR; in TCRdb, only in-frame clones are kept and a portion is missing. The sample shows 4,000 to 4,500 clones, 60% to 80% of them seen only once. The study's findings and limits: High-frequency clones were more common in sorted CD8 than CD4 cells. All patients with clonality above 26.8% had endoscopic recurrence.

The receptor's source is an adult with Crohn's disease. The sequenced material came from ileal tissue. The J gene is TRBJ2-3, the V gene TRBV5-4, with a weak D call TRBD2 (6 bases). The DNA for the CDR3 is TGTGCCAGCAGCTTGGGGGCTGCGGGGGATACGCAGTATTTT. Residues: CASSLGAAGDTQYF.